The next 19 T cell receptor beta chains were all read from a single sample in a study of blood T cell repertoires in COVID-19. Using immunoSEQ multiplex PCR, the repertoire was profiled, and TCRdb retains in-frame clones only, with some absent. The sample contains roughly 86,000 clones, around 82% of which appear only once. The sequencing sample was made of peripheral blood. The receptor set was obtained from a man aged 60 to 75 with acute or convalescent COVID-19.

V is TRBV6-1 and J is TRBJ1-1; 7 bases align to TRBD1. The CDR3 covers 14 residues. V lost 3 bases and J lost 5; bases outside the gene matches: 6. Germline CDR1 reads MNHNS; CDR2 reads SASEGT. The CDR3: CASSDPGGRTEAFF. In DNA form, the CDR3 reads TGTGCCAGCAGTGATCCAGGGGGTCGGACTGAAGCTTTCTTT.

CDR3: CAWDRGSNEQYF. CDR3 DNA: TGTGCCTGGGACAGGGGGTCAAACGAGCAGTACTTC. The V and J genes are TRBV30 and TRBJ2-7, with TRBD1 identical over 9 bases. With V trimmed by 5 bases and J by 5 bases, 4 bases remained unmatched. Germline values: CDR1 GTSNPN, CDR2 SVGIG (reference sequence). This CDR3 region has 12 residues.

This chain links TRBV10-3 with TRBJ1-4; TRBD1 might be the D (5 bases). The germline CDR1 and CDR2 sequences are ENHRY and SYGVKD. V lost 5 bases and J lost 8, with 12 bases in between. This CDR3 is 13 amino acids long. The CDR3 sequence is CAISFGHDEKLFF. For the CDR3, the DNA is TGTGCCATCAGTTTCGGACATGACGAAAAACTGTTTTTT.

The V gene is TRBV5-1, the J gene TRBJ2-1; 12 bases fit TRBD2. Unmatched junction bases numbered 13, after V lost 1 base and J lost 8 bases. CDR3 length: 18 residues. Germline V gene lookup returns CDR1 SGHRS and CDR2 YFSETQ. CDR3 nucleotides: TGCGCCAGCAGCTTGTCCCTACTAGCGGGGGGTCGGACCCATGAGCAGTTCTTC. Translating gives CASSLSLLAGGRTHEQFF.

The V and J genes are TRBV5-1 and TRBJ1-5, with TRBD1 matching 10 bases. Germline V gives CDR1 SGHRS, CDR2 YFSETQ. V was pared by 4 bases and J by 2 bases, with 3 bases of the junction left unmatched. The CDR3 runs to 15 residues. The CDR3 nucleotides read TGCGCCAGCAGCCCCGGGACAGGGGGCAATCAGCCCCAGCATTTT. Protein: CASSPGTGGNQPQHF.

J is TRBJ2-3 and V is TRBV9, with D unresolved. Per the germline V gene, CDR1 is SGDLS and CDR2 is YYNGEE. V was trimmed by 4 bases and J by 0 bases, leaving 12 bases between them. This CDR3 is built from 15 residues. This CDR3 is CASSPRTLSTDTQYF. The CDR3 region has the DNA TGTGCCAGCAGCCCCAGAACCCTGAGCACAGATACGCAGTATTTT.

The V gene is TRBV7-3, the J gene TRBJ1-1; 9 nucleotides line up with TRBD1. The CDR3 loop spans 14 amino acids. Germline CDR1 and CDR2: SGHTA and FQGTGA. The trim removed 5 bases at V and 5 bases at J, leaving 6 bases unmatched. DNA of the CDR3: TGTGCCAGCAGCCCGGGGACAGGGAAGACTGAAGCTTTCTTT. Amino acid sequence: CASSPGTGKTEAFF.

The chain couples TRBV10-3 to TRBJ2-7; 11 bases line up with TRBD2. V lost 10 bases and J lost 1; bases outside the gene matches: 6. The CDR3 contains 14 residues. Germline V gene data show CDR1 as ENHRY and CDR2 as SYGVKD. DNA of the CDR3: TGTGCCAGCGAAGGGACTAGCGGATCCTACGAGCAGTACTTC. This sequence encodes CASEGTSGSYEQYF.

The CDR3 DNA follows: TGCGCCAGCAGCCAAGACACAGGGGAAGAGACCCAGTACTTC. As protein: CASSQDTGEETQYF. The chain recombines TRBV5-1 with TRBJ2-5, with 7 bases lining up with TRBD1. Germline V gene data show CDR1 as SGHRS and CDR2 as YFSETQ. CDR3 length: 14 amino acids. J lost 3 bases, V lost 4 bases, and 6 bases had no gene match.

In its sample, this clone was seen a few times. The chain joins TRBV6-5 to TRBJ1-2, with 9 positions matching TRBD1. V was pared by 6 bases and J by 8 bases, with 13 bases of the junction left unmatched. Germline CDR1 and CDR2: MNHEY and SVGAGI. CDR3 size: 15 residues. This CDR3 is CASRTLYTGGAGYTF. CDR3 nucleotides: TGTGCCAGCAGGACTTTATACACAGGGGGCGCCGGCTACACCTTC.

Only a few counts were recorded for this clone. The CDR3: CASSWGDRGNQPQHF. In nucleotides, the CDR3 is TGTGCCAGCAGCTGGGGGGACAGGGGAAATCAGCCCCAGCATTTT. The chain recombines TRBV5-8 with TRBJ1-5, with 10 nucleotides matching TRBD1. This CDR3 contains 15 residues. With V trimmed by 3 bases and J by 4 bases, 4 bases remained unmatched. Germline CDR1 and CDR2: SGHTS and YDEGEE.

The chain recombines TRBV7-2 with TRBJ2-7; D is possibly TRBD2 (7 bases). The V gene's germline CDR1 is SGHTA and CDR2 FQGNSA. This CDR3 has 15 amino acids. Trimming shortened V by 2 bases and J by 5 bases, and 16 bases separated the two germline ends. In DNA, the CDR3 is TGTGCCAGCAGCTTAAGCGGGGCCAGGGGTGACGAGCAGTACTTC. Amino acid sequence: CASSLSGARGDEQYF.

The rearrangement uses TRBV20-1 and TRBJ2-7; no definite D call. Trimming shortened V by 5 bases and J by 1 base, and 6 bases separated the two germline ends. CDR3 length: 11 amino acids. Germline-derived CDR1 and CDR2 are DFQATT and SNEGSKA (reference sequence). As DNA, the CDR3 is TGCAGTGCTGAAACTTCCTACGAGCAGTACTTC. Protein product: CSAETSYEQYF.

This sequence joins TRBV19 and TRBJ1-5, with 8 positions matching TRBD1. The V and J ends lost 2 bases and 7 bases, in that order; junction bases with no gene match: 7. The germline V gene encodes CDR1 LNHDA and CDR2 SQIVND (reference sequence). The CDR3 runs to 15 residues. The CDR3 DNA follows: TGTGCCAGTAGTATACCAGACAGGGGCACCCAGCCCCAGCATTTT. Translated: CASSIPDRGTQPQHF.

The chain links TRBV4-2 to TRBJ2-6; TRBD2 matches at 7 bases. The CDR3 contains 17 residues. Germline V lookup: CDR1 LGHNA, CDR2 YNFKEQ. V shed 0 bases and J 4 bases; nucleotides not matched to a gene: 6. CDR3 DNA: TGTGCCAGCAGCCAAGAGGGCGGGGGAGGAGGGGCCAACGTCCTGACTTTC. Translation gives CASSQEGGGGGANVLTF.

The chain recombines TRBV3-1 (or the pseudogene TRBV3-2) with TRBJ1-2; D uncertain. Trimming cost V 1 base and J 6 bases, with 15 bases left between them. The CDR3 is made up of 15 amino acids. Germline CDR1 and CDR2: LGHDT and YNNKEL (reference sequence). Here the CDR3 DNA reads TGTGCCAGCAGCCAAGCTTGGGTGGGAGACGATGGCTACACCTTC. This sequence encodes CASSQAWVGDDGYTF.

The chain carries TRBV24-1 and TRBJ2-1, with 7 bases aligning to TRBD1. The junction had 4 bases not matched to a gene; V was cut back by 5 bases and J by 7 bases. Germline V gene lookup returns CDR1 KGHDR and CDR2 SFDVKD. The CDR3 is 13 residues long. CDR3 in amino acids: CATSAKGANEQFF. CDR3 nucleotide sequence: TGTGCCACCAGTGCAAAGGGGGCGAATGAGCAGTTCTTC.

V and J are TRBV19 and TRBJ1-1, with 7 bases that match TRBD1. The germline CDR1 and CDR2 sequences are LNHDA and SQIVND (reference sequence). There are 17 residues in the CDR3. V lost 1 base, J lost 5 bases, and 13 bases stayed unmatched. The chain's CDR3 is CASSIVGGAGGRTEAFF. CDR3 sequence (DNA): TGTGCCAGTAGTATAGTCGGGGGCGCAGGGGGGCGGACTGAAGCTTTCTTT.

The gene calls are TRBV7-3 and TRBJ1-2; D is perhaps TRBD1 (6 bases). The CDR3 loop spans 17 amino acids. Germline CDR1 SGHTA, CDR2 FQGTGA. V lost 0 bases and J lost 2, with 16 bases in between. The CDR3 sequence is CASSLTFGSQGNYGYTF. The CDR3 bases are TGTGCCAGCAGCTTAACGTTTGGGTCGCAGGGGAACTATGGCTACACCTTC.